This T cell receptor beta chain was found in a study of siplizumab effects on memory and regulatory T cells. The method was immunoSEQ multiplex PCR; TCRdb's version includes in-frame clones alone and lacks a portion of them. The top ten hold around 0.32% of the sample, which has 100,000 to 120,000 clones, around 93% seen once. Comment on this clone: Its antigen is unidentified.

Study-wide results and caveats: Proliferating clones, CD4+ or CD8+, lacked an assignable naive or memory phenotype in roughly 80-97% of cases.

The sequenced sample was CD4+ T cells sorted from blood. This TCR was sampled from a human donor in good health.

Written as DNA, the CDR3 is TGTGCCAGCAGCCAAGATGGGGTGGGCCCCTACGAGCAGTACTTC. Translated, it gives CASSQDGVGPYEQYF. The chain couples TRBV4-2 to TRBJ2-7, with unresolved D. The CDR3 sequence is 15 residues long. Trimming stripped 0 bases from V and 2 bases from J, with 11 bases between. Germline CDR1 reads LGHNA; CDR2 reads YNFKEQ.